A single T cell receptor beta chain is shown here with its context. The antigen remains undetermined. The PCR made use of 60 Vbeta and 13 Jbeta primers. Method: immunoSEQ multiplex PCR; TCRdb's copy keeps in-frame clones and lacks some. The sample has approximately 200,000 clones, 85% seen once; the top ten hold 1.3%. Trimming left V 7 bases short and J 3 bases short, with 3 bases between. In germline, CDR1 is MGHDK, CDR2 SYGVNS. This CDR3 contains 11 residues. The data stem from a study of cytomegalovirus exposure and HLA in healthy donors. Study outcomes and limitations: Some V segments could not be told apart, so they were left out, TRBV6-2 and TRBV6-3 among them. No immune exposure information besides CMV serostatus was available. What a later analysis showed was that several of the most significant clusters appeared linked to common viral pathogens.

This sequence was found in a human donor in good health. The chain has TRBV25-1 and TRBJ2-2; unclear D gene. Input material: PBMCs. The CDR3 region is CASTYTGELFF. CDR3 DNA: TGTGCCAGCACATACACCGGGGAGCTGTTTTTT. The full variable domain, in which reference TRBV25-1 and TRBJ2-2 provide the parts outside the CDR3, is EADIYQTPRYLVIGTGKKITLECSQTMGHDKMYWYQQDPGMELHLIHYSYGVNSTEKGDLSSESTVSRIRTEHFPLTLESARPSHTSQYLCASTYTGELFFGEGSRLTVL.